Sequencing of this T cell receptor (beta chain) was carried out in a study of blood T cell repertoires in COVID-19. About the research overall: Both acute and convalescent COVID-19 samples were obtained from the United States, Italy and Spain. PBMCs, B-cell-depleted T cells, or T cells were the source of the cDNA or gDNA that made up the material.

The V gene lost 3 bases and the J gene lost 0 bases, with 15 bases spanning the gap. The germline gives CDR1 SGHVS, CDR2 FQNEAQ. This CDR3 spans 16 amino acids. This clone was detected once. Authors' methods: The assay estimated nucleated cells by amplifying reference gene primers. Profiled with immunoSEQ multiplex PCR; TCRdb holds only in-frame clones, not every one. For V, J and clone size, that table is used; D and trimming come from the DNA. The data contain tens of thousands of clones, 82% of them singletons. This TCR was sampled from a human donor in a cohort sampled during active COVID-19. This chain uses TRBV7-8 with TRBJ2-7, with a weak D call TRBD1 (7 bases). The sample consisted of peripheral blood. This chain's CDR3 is CASSFNRGGISYEQYF. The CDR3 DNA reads TGTGCCAGCAGCTTCAACAGGGGCGGGATCTCCTACGAGCAGTACTTC.